The present T cell receptor beta chain was sequenced within a study of shared clonotypes between healthy human individuals. TCRdb's copy holds only in-frame clones and misses some; the assay was immunoSEQ multiplex PCR. This sample has hundreds of thousands of clones; 74% occur once, and the top ten carry approximately 1.6%. Regarding the study as a whole: Sorted-subset samples were not fully sequenced, rarefaction indicated.

The CDR3 totals 16 residues. Germline CDR1 reads LNHDA; CDR2 reads SQIVND (reference sequence). The junction had 10 bases not matched to a gene; V was cut back by 3 bases and J by 4 bases. This clone was recorded only once. What it binds is unknown. Input material: memory CD4+ T cells sorted from blood. Noted subset: CD45RA-negative fraction. The clonotype was recovered from a woman aged 25 to 39 in good health. The rearrangement links TRBV19 to TRBJ2-7, with 9 bases fitting TRBD1. The CDR3 DNA follows: TGTGCCAGTAGTATTGCGCGGACAGGGGAGGCTTACGAGCAGTACTTC. It specifies CASSIARTGEAYEQYF.